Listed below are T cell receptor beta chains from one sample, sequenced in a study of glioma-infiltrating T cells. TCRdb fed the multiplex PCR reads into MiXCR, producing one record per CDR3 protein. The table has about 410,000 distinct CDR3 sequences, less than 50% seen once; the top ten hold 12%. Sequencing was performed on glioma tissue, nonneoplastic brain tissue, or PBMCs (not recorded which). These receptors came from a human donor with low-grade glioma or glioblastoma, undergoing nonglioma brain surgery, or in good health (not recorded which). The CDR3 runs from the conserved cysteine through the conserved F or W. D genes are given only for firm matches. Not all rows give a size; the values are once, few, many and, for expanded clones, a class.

CDR3: CASSLHGTPHEQYF; DNA: TGTGCCAGCAGCTTACACGGGACACCCCACGAGCAGTACTTC; J: TRBJ2-7; D: NA; V: TRBV7-9; size: NA
CDR3: CASSSGYRGLSGTYEQYF; DNA: TGTGCCAGCAGCTCAGGGTACAGGGGGCTGAGCGGGACCTACGAGCAGTACTTC; J: TRBJ2-7; D: TRBD1; V: TRBV7-2; size: NA
CDR3: CASTTRTLSGANVLTF; DNA: TGTGCCAGTACGACGAGGACACTCTCTGGGGCCAACGTCCTGACTTTC; J: TRBJ2-6; D: NA; V: TRBV7-2; size: few
CDR3: CASSQSSYGQYF; DNA: TGTGCCAGCAGCCAAAGCTCCTACGGGCAGTACTTC; J: TRBJ2-7; D: NA; V: TRBV11-2; size: NA
CDR3: CASSHLRQATGELFF; DNA: TGTGCCAGCAGCCACCTCCGTCAGGCCACCGGGGAGCTGTTTTTT; J: TRBJ2-2; D: NA; V: TRBV7-9; size: NA
CDR3: CASNRLPDRGRHNEQFF; DNA: TGTGCCAGCAACCGCCTTCCGGACAGGGGTAGGCACAATGAGCAGTTCTTC; J: TRBJ2-1; D: TRBD1; V: TRBV6-2/TRBV6-3; size: NA
CDR3: CASSPRDRENEQYF; DNA: TGCGCCAGCAGCCCCCGGGACAGGGAAAACGAGCAGTACTTC; J: TRBJ2-7; D: TRBD1; V: TRBV4-1; size: few
CDR3: CASSYGGGNQPQHF; DNA: TGTGCCAGCAGTTACGGAGGAGGCAATCAGCCCCAGCATTTT; J: TRBJ1-5; D: NA; V: TRBV6-5; size: many
CDR3: CASSPMGSATGELFF; DNA: TGCGCCAGCAGCCCTATGGGCTCGGCCACCGGGGAGCTGTTTTTT; J: TRBJ2-2; D: NA; V: TRBV7-2; size: NA
CDR3: CASSQLSRVGDRTQYF; DNA: TGTGCCAGCAGTCAACTCTCCAGGGTGGGGGATAGGACCCAGTACTTC; J: TRBJ2-5; D: NA; V: TRBV27; size: few
CDR3: CASSEGRRPNRPQHF; DNA: TGTGCCAGCAGTGAAGGGAGACGTCCCAATCGGCCCCAGCATTTT; J: TRBJ1-5; D: NA; V: TRBV2; size: NA
CDR3: CAISDREGATNEKLFF; DNA: TGTGCCATCAGTGACAGGGAGGGTGCAACTAATGAAAAACTGTTTTTT; J: TRBJ1-4; D: NA; V: TRBV10-3; size: NA
CDR3: CASSGATVMNTEAFF; DNA: TGTGCCAGCAGTGGGGCGACGGTTATGAACACTGAAGCTTTCTTT; J: TRBJ1-1; D: NA; V: TRBV12-3/TRBV12-4; size: NA
CDR3: CASSEWSLPSTDTQYF; DNA: TGTGCCAGCAGTGAATGGAGCCTCCCTAGCACAGATACGCAGTATTTT; J: TRBJ2-3; D: NA; V: TRBV2; size: NA
CDR3: CATSRDGVLGPQHF; DNA: TGTGCCACCAGCAGAGATGGGGTTCTTGGGCCCCAGCATTTT; J: TRBJ1-5; D: NA; V: TRBV15; size: few
CDR3: CSVEGTRGYTF; DNA: TGCAGCGTTGAAGGGACACGGGGCTACACCTTC; J: TRBJ1-2; D: NA; V: TRBV29-1; size: few
CDR3: CASSFPGTSGPDTQYF; DNA: TGTGCCAGCAGCTTCCCCGGGACTAGCGGACCAGATACGCAGTATTTT; J: TRBJ2-3; D: TRBD2; V: TRBV5-4; size: NA
CDR3: CASSLYAGEADTQYF; DNA: TGTGCCAGCAGCTTGTATGCGGGAGAGGCAGATACGCAGTATTTT; J: TRBJ2-3; D: TRBD2; V: TRBV7-9; size: NA
CDR3: CATSREAGNQPQHF; DNA: TGTGCCACCAGCAGAGAGGCAGGCAATCAGCCCCAGCATTTT; J: TRBJ1-5; D: NA; V: TRBV15; size: many
CDR3: CATSRVTKVGLARQGKETQYF; DNA: TGTGCCACCAGCAGAGTCACCAAAGTCGGTCTCGCACGGCAGGGTAAAGAGACCCAGTACTTC; J: TRBJ2-5; D: NA; V: TRBV15; size: NA
CDR3: CASSPLSQGPGNTIYF; DNA: TGTGCCAGCTCACCGTTGTCACAGGGGCCTGGAAACACCATATATTTT; J: TRBJ1-3; D: TRBD1; V: TRBV18; size: NA
CDR3: CATQTELSSYNEQFF; DNA: TGTGCCACCCAGACTGAATTAAGCTCCTACAATGAGCAGTTCTTC; J: TRBJ2-1; D: NA; V: TRBV6-1; size: many
CDR3: CSASVRDRGLSNQPQHF; DNA: TGCAGTGCTTCCGTCCGGGACAGGGGTTTAAGCAATCAGCCCCAGCATTTT; J: TRBJ1-5; D: TRBD1; V: TRBV20-1; size: NA